Listed below are T cell receptor beta chains from one sample, sequenced in a study of shared clonotypes between healthy human individuals. Libraries were prepared by immunoSEQ multiplex PCR; TCRdb keeps only in-frame clonotypes and omits some of them. Here the sample spans fewer than 600,000 clones, roughly 79% being singletons. The specimen sequenced was PBMCs. These receptors all come from a woman between 40 and 55 years old in good health. Some clones in this sample may be carry-over from other donors' samples. The CDR3 runs from the conserved cysteine through the conserved F or W. D genes are given only for firm matches. Rows give clone size only sometimes, using once, few, many, or a class for an expanded clone.

J: TRBJ2-5; D: .; V: TRBV28; size: once; DNA: TGTGCCAGCAGGAACCAAGAGACCCAGTACTTC; CDR3: CASRNQETQYF
J: TRBJ1-1; D: .; V: TRBV5-4; size: .; DNA: TGTGCCAGCAGCTGGCCATCGGCCCCACAAGCTTTCTTT; CDR3: CASSWPSAPQAFF
J: TRBJ2-7; D: TRBD2; V: TRBV7-2; size: .; DNA: TGTGCCAGCAGCTTCACTAGCGGGACCTACGAGCAGTACTTC; CDR3: CASSFTSGTYEQYF
J: TRBJ1-3; D: .; V: TRBV19; size: .; DNA: TGTGCCAGTGCGATAGGAGAAGGCTCTGGAAACACCATATATTTT; CDR3: CASAIGEGSGNTIYF
J: TRBJ2-1; D: .; V: TRBV7-9; size: .; DNA: TGTGCCAGCAGCGCTCCCGGGACATACTACAATGAGCAGTTCTTC; CDR3: CASSAPGTYYNEQFF
J: TRBJ1-4; D: TRBD1; V: TRBV19; size: .; DNA: TGTGCCAGTAGTATAGTGGGACAGGGTTTTAAAACTAATGAAAAACTGTTTTTT; CDR3: CASSIVGQGFKTNEKLFF
J: TRBJ1-4; D: .; V: TRBV5-4; size: .; DNA: TGTGCCAGCAGCTTCCGGCCCCTGGGGGATGAAAAACTGTTTTTT; CDR3: CASSFRPLGDEKLFF
J: TRBJ2-5; D: .; V: TRBV5-6; size: .; DNA: TGTGCCAGCAGCAGCTGGGGGGGGCTTCGGGAAGAGACCCAGTACTTC; CDR3: CASSSWGGLREETQYF
J: TRBJ2-7; D: .; V: TRBV19; size: .; DNA: TGTGCCAGTAGTATAGCCCTATCCTCCTACGAGCAGTACTTC; CDR3: CASSIALSSYEQYF
J: TRBJ2-7; D: TRBD2; V: TRBV28; size: few; DNA: TGTGCCAGCAGCCTAGCGGGACCTTCCTACGAGCAGTACTTC; CDR3: CASSLAGPSYEQYF
J: TRBJ2-1; D: TRBD1; V: TRBV7-2; size: .; DNA: TGTGCCAGCAGCTTCCCAACCGGGACAGATGAGCAGTTCTTC; CDR3: CASSFPTGTDEQFF
J: TRBJ2-1; D: TRBD2; V: TRBV6-4; size: .; DNA: TGTGCCAGCAGTCCGGGACTAGCTTCATATGAGCAGTTCTTC; CDR3: CASSPGLASYEQFF
J: TRBJ1-5; D: .; V: TRBV6-1; size: .; DNA: TGTGCCATCAAGACAGGTGTGGATCAGCCCCAGCATTTT; CDR3: CAIKTGVDQPQHF
J: TRBJ2-1; D: TRBD2; V: TRBV11-2; size: .; DNA: TGTGCCAGCAGTTCGACTAGCGGGTTCTACAATGAGCAGTTCTTC; CDR3: CASSSTSGFYNEQFF
J: TRBJ2-5; D: TRBD1; V: TRBV6-1; size: .; DNA: TGTGCCAGCAGAGACCGGACAGGGGGCAAAATGGCCCAGTACTTC; CDR3: CASRDRTGGKMAQYF
J: TRBJ2-7; D: .; V: TRBV25-1; size: .; DNA: TGTGCCAGCAGGGACAGCTACGAGCAGTACTTC; CDR3: CASRDSYEQYF
J: TRBJ2-5; D: .; V: TRBV19; size: .; DNA: TGTGCCAGTAGGGGACTCCAAGAGACCCAGTACTTC; CDR3: CASRGLQETQYF
J: TRBJ2-1; D: .; V: TRBV11-1; size: .; DNA: TGTGCCAGCAGCTTAGAACATACATCCTACAATGAGCAGTTCTTC; CDR3: CASSLEHTSYNEQFF
J: TRBJ1-4; D: .; V: TRBV29-1; size: few; DNA: TGCAGCGTTGAATTCGGGCCTAATGAAAAACTGTTTTTT; CDR3: CSVEFGPNEKLFF
J: TRBJ1-3; D: .; V: TRBV30; size: .; DNA: TGTGCCTGGAGGGTTAGGTCCTCTGGAAACACCATATATTTT; CDR3: CAWRVRSSGNTIYF